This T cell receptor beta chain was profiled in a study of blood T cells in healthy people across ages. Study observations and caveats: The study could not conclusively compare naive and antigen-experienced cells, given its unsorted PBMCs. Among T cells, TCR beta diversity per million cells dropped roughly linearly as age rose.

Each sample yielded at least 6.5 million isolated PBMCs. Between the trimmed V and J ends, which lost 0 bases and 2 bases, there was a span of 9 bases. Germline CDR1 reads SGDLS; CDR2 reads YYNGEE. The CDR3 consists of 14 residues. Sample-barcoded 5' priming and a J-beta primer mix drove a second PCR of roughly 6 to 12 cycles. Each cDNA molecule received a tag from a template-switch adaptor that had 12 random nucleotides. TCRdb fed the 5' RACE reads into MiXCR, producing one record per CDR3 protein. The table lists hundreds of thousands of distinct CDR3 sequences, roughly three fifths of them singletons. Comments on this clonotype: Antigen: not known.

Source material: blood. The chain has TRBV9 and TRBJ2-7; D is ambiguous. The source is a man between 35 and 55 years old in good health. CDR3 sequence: CASSVAQETYEQYF. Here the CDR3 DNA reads TGTGCCAGCAGCGTAGCTCAGGAGACCTACGAGCAGTACTTC.